This T cell receptor (beta chain) was identified during a study of blood T cell repertoires in COVID-19 (TCRdb year 2020). About the investigation overall: Samples from collaborators originated in the United States, Italy and Spain and spanned both the acute and convalescent phases of COVID-19. The material from the prospective study consisted of cDNA or gDNA derived from T cells, B-cell-depleted T cells, or PBMCs. Deeply sampled blood TCRbeta repertoires from subjects exposed to, actively infected with, or recovered from COVID-19 were included in the dataset. A freely available public database, intended as a resource for researchers studying the immune response to SARS-CoV-2, is where the repertoires were released. Samples came from the ongoing ImmuneRACE study (first 160 participants) plus 1,254 subjects from 6 global collaborators. Sample metadata almost always included a de-identified subject ID, COVID-19 status, age in years and sex. HLA class I and class II types, where available, came from metadata supplied by the sample provider rather than from assay-based typing. Broader findings and caveats from the paper: The quantity of clinical and demographic metadata differed by source and by participant and was supplied without curation.

Taken from the germline V gene, the CDR1 and CDR2 loops are MGHDK and SYGVNS. The CDR3 contains 14 residues, cysteine and phenylalanine counted. The CDR3 DNA has 42 bases and is translated from base 1. The junction carries 9 bases between V and J, which are trimmed by 1 base and 2 bases respectively. For this clone: Its antigen is unknown. No much larger clonotype is one base removed from it; base qualities were not supplied.

Collaborating institutions collected whole blood in K2EDTA tubes following their own protocols. For TCRbeta analysis, collaborator samples were shipped as frozen whole blood, as isolated PBMCs, or as DNA extracted from either sample type. The immunoSEQ Assay, a bias-controlled multiplex PCR, was used to amplify TCRbeta CDR3 regions from genomic DNA. From the authors' description of their analysis: Within the assay, amplification of reference gene primers was used to estimate how many nucleated cells each sample contained. To quantify the absolute abundance of each unique TCRbeta CDR3 rearrangement, sequence reads were collapsed and filtered. For each sample, productive Simpson clonality was calculated by taking the square root of Simpson's diversity index across productive rearrangements. The immuneACCESS repertoire file appears here via TCRdb, limited to in-frame rearrangements. These files lack a portion of the clones; in checked studies, under half of the deficit traces to unresolved V genes, and the cause of the others is not known. The D gene and trimming were derived from the DNA, and the V and J assignments and clone size from that table. In this sample the table shows about 150,000 clones, around 82% of which occur a single time. Of the sample, about a tenth falls within the top ten clones.

Rearrangement joined TRBV25-1 to TRBJ2-7; matching of 5 bases hints at TRBD1 as the D gene. The TCR originated in a man between 70 and 80 years old with active or convalescent COVID-19. Sequencing was done on a sample of peripheral blood. CDR3 reads: CASSEWGRTYEQYF. The sequence in DNA is TGTGCCAGCAGTGAATGGGGCCGAACCTACGAGCAGTACTTC.